This is a list of T cell receptor beta chains from one sample in a study of shared clonotypes between healthy human individuals. The repertoire was sequenced with immunoSEQ multiplex PCR; TCRdb's copy has only in-frame clones and lacks some. Among millions of clones listed, approximately 95% were seen once. The sample comprised naive CD4+ T cells sorted from blood. The source is a man younger than 35 in good health. CDR3s include the opening cysteine and the closing phenylalanine or tryptophan. A D gene is named only where the DNA matches it firmly. Clone size, where shown, is once, few, many, or a class for clones that have expanded.

d_call,clone_size,v_call,j_call,cdr3_nt,cdr3_aa
NA,NA,TRBV7-8,TRBJ2-7,TGTGCCAGCAGCTTATCGGGGGCCCTCTACGAGCAGTACTTC,CASSLSGALYEQYF
NA,NA,TRBV1,TRBJ2-5,TGCACCAGCAGCCTCCTAGGCGGACTAGCAGCCCAAGAGACCCAGTACTTC,CTSSLLGGLAAQETQYF
TRBD2,NA,TRBV27,TRBJ2-5,TGTGCCAGCAGTTTAAATCGGGTCGGCGGGAGTTCTGAGTACTTC,CASSLNRVGGSSEYF
TRBD2,NA,TRBV30,TRBJ2-3,TGTGCCTGGCGTAAGCGGGGGGGCGCAGATACGCAGTATTTT,CAWRKRGGADTQYF
NA,NA,TRBV30,TRBJ2-6,TGTGCCTGGAGTGTACTAGAGCTAGGGGCCAACGTCCTGACTTTC,CAWSVLELGANVLTF
NA,NA,TRBV19,TRBJ1-5,TGTGCCAGTAGTACGTACAGGGGCAATCAGCCCCAGCATTTT,CASSTYRGNQPQHF
NA,NA,TRBV30,TRBJ2-7,TGTGCCTGGAGTCCACAAGGCTACGAGCAGTACTTC,CAWSPQGYEQYF
TRBD1,NA,TRBV5-1,TRBJ1-1,TGCGCCAGCAGCCCCCGGGCAGGGGGCTTGAACACTGAAGCTTTCTTT,CASSPRAGGLNTEAFF
NA,NA,TRBV5-4,TRBJ1-1,TGTGCCAGCAGCTCGGCGGGGACAGAAGCTTTCTTT,CASSSAGTEAFF
NA,once,TRBV7-8,TRBJ1-4,TGTGCCAGCAGCCTAGGCCCGGTTGAAAAACTGTTTTTT,CASSLGPVEKLFF
NA,NA,TRBV28,TRBJ1-1,TGTGCCAGCAGTCCGGGGACATCTCCCCGAGCTTTCTTT,CASSPGTSPRAFF
NA,once,TRBV30,TRBJ1-2,TGTGCCTGGAGGGTATTGCGGGGGGCTAATGGCTACACCTTC,CAWRVLRGANGYTF
NA,NA,TRBV6-5,TRBJ1-6,TGTGCCAGCAGTTACGAAGTTAGATCACCCCTCCACTTT,CASSYEVRSPLHF
NA,NA,TRBV18,TRBJ1-1,TGTGCCAGCTCACCACAGTACATTGGAACTGAAGCTTTCTTT,CASSPQYIGTEAFF
TRBD1,NA,TRBV29-1,TRBJ2-5,TGCAGCGCACGGACAGGGGGCGGGGAGACCCAGTACTTC,CSARTGGGETQYF
TRBD2,NA,TRBV9,TRBJ2-7,TGTGCCAGCAGCGTAGATGGTCTAAGCGGGAGTTACGAGCAGTACTTC,CASSVDGLSGSYEQYF
NA,NA,TRBV18,TRBJ2-5,TGTGCCAGCTCACCCCAGGTTCAAGAGACCCAGTACTTC,CASSPQVQETQYF
NA,NA,TRBV4-1,TRBJ1-4,TGCGCCAGCAGCCAATGGGGGGCTAATGAAAAACTGTTTTTT,CASSQWGANEKLFF
NA,once,TRBV5-1,TRBJ1-4,TGCGCCAGCAGCTTGGGCCTCGAGAAGGAAAAACTGTTTTTT,CASSLGLEKEKLFF
TRBD2,NA,TRBV7-6,TRBJ2-3,TGTGCCAGCAGCTGGGGGGGGAGCCTCACAGATACGCAGTATTTT,CASSWGGSLTDTQYF
NA,NA,TRBV27,TRBJ1-5,TGTGCCAGCAGTAAGGTTCGGGGGTCCCAGCATTTT,CASSKVRGSQHF
NA,NA,TRBV4-3,TRBJ1-2,TGCGCCAGCAGCCAAGAAACAGGGATCTATGGCTACACCTTC,CASSQETGIYGYTF
TRBD1,NA,TRBV11-1,TRBJ1-4,TGTGCCAGCAGCTTAGGTCTCCCGGACAGGGGGCGAGAAAAACTGTTTTTT,CASSLGLPDRGREKLFF
TRBD2,NA,TRBV10-3,TRBJ2-7,TGTGCCATCAGTTACGGACTAGCGGAGTACGAGCAGTACTTC,CAISYGLAEYEQYF
NA,NA,TRBV14,TRBJ2-7,TGTGCCAGCAGCCAAGATCCCAGCGTGGGATACGAGCAGTACTTC,CASSQDPSVGYEQYF
NA,once,TRBV7-6,TRBJ2-3,TGTGCCAGCAGCCTGAGAGGCCCTTCATCCGGGGACGTCAGCACAGATACGCAGTATTTT,CASSLRGPSSGDVSTDTQYF
NA,NA,TRBV6-6,TRBJ2-7,TGTGCCAGCACGGTCTCCGGCTCCTACGAGCAGTACTTC,CASTVSGSYEQYF
NA,once,TRBV28,TRBJ1-5,TGTGCCAGCAGCCCGTATAGCAATCAGCCCCAGCATTTT,CASSPYSNQPQHF
NA,NA,TRBV4-3,TRBJ2-1,TGCGCCAGCAGCCGGAACCAAGGCGGCTCCTACAATGAGCAGTTCTTC,CASSRNQGGSYNEQFF
NA,NA,TRBV11-2,TRBJ1-2,TGTGCCAGCATCTTCCCCCCCCACAACAACTACACCTTC,CASIFPPHNNYTF